This T cell receptor (beta chain) was obtained from a study of cytomegalovirus exposure and HLA in healthy donors (dated by TCRdb to about 2017). Regarding the complete study: In an earlier analysis of around 540 of the donors, 250 to 350 Gb of sequence data and about 110 million unique TCR beta sequences from roughly 200 million T cells were reported. Roughly 300 gigabases of sequencing data and tens of millions of unique TCR sequences were included in an early release covering about 700 HLA-typed donors. The genetic ancestry cluster associated with self-reported Caucasian donors included 81% of the 300 to 400 genotyped donors. The study aimed to test whether cataloging public T cell receptors could reveal signatures of past pathogen exposure. The study used immunosequencing to profile the T cell repertoires of some 600 subjects and linked those repertoires to cytomegalovirus serostatus. Along with the roughly 610-subject first cohort, a separate validation cohort of over 90 different subjects was used. To predict cytomegalovirus infection status, the study brought together high-throughput TCR immunosequencing, statistical association of individual TCRs with disease status, and machine learning. To study patterns of TCR occurrence, a later analysis re-analyzed previously published TCR beta repertoires from under 750 donors and added high-resolution HLA genotyping. Rather than using new phenotypic data, the later analysis identified candidate immune exposures from TCR beta sequences and from how often those sequences occurred across donors. An earlier analysis of approximately 500 of the donors applied high-throughput TCR beta sequencing to assess whether each TCR beta V gene segment acted as functional or pseudogenic. Donor age, sex, ethnicity and CMV serostatus were compiled alongside the repertoire data. A later genetic analysis took genome-wide SNP genotypes for about three fifths of the roughly 670 donors and used that subset as a discovery cohort. Every discovery cohort repertoire had been produced on one sequencing platform. HLA typing covered class I and class II loci at four-digit resolution. Typing coverage varied by locus: roughly 620-640 donors for A, B, C, DRB1 and DQB1; roughly 500 for DQA1; more than 600 for DPA1; approximately 450 for DPB1. Several DR-DQ haplotypes were handled as single units for association and clustering because linkage in the cohort was strong. Among some 410 genotyped donors of the cohort, an average of approximately 200,000 unique TCR beta nucleotide sequences was sequenced per donor, of which about 20% were non-productive. Beyond this particular receptor, the publication reports: A further reported finding was that TCR beta sequences accurately predicted the HLA-A and HLA-B alleles for most subjects in the first cohort. Most CMV-associated TCR beta chains appeared to be HLA-restricted in a later analysis, and the HLA associations seemed to be driven largely by CMV exposure. Because counts were too low, about 18 rarely observed V segments, including chromosome 9 orphons, were excluded from the earlier analysis of a few hundred of the donors. V-gene and J-gene trimming of TCR beta chains was associated with a missense DCLRE1C variant in a later genetic analysis, and the association was replicated in an independent cohort. HLA typing was unavailable for some donors at each locus, so association tests used only the typed subset. The study gave a list of around 170 TCR beta chains associated with cytomegalovirus. Sequencing depth was assumed to be roughly uniform across donors in the presence/absence analyses, though that assumption may not hold. The sequencing pipeline was judged likely to have produced a cluster of highly shared sequence variants as a technical artifact. When HLA alleles, especially DR and DQ, strongly co-occurred, attributing TCR associations to individual alleles was difficult. The classifier was reported to diagnose cytomegalovirus status with high specificity and sensitivity in both the original cohort and the validation cohort. Immune exposure information for the cohort was limited to CMV serostatus. At a false discovery rate of 0.05, a later analysis linked 15,000 to 20,000 TCR beta sequences to specific HLA alleles. Some IMGT-functional V segments, including TRBV6-2 and TRBV6-3, could not be distinguished by the 87-base-pair reads and were therefore excluded. Compared with the 666-donor mean, donors in an Asian-associated ancestry cluster had fewer N-insertions in productive TCRs, according to a later genetic analysis. A later analysis found that HLA-associated TCR beta chains were more clonally expanded and had lower generation probabilities than equally common non-associated chains. Several of the top co-occurrence clusters appeared to be linked to parvovirus B19, influenza, CMV and Epstein-Barr virus, according to a later analysis. In vitro tests confirmed that a few of the cytomegalovirus-associated TCR beta chains recognize cytomegalovirus antigens. According to the authors, the approach could potentially be generalized to other disease states and immunological phenotypes. Correlated functional status among segregating V segments might reflect linkage disequilibrium, but an unknown experimental factor could not be ruled out. A later analysis found that TCR association rates varied across HLA loci, with DRB1 alleles showing the most associated TCRs and HLA-C alleles the fewest. This cohort had only TCR beta chains sequenced, and the lack of alpha or paired-chain data limited which features could be detected. Most TCR sequences were observed very rarely across donors, whereas some public TCRs were present in many individuals. In an earlier analysis of roughly 560 of the donors, most TCR beta V segments were observed in productive rearrangements about 90% or about 30% of the time, broadly matching IMGT annotations.

Libraries were made using the immunoSEQ multiplex PCR assay. For the multiplex PCR, a mixture combining 60 forward primers for TCR Vbeta segments and 13 reverse primers for TCR Jbeta segments was used. The CDR3 region of rearranged TCR beta genes was amplified from genomic DNA by a multiplex PCR assay. On the Illumina HiSeq System, the amplified TCR beta libraries were sequenced as 87-base-pair reads. In the source study's methods: Across the 640 or so repertoires, a later analysis counted 75 million to 90 million unique TCR beta chains, roughly 11 million of which were shared by at least two donors. Raw reads were error-corrected and collapsed into unique sequences by a nearest-neighbor algorithm in which closely related sequences were merged to remove PCR and sequencing errors. V, D and J gene segments were assigned by aligning CDR3 sequences to IMGT reference sequences. For a sequence to be retained, a match of at least six nucleotides was required to both a V gene segment and a J gene segment. Rearrangements were called productive when the CDR3 lacked stop codons and stayed in frame with V and J; all others were non-productive. CDR3 was defined by IMGT convention, running from the second conserved V-encoded cysteine to the conserved J-encoded phenylalanine. In an earlier analysis of around 600 of the donors, sequences lacking an unambiguous match to a single V gene segment were excluded. In an earlier analysis of 587 of the donors, V segments were called functional above 56.7% productive rearrangements and were called segregating when the between-donor standard deviation exceeded 5%. To diagnose cytomegalovirus status from the catalog of TCR beta chain sequences, a statistical classification framework was built. In a later analysis, V and J genes were assigned by comparing TCR nucleotide sequences against IMGT/GENE-DB human TR gene sequences. A later analysis assigned CDR3 sequences and most-parsimonious VDJ recombination scenarios with the TCRdist pipeline. A later analysis defined each TCR beta chain by its CDR3 amino acid sequence plus V-gene family, and excluded reads lacking a unique V-gene family. In a later analysis, around 600 highly shared, low-generation-probability nucleotide sequences were removed to address suspected cross-contamination and a sequencing artifact. In a later analysis, a clonal expansion index for each public chain was calculated from normalized within-repertoire ranks of inferred template counts. In a later analysis, generation probabilities were computed with a VDJ recombination model fitted to out-of-frame rearrangements, and the resulting probabilities were checked against IGoR. A later analysis scored TCR-TCR, TCR-HLA and TCR-CMV co-occurrence with hypergeometric tests, applying a repertoire-size bias correction to TCR pairs. A later analysis estimated false discovery rates by permuting HLA or CMV assignments 20 times. A later analysis grouped co-occurring TCRs with DBSCAN, adding TCRdist sequence similarity when clustering within HLA-allele-positive subsets. Repertoires with fewer than 30,000 or more than 120,000 public chains, plus five repertoires with anomalous nucleotide sharing, were excluded from co-occurrence clustering. Entries here come from immuneACCESS through TCRdb and include only in-frame sequences with V and J called. Some clones fail to appear in such tables; in the studies checked, an unresolved V gene covers under half of the shortfall, and the cause of the remainder is unknown. V and J calls and clone size come straight from that table; D and trimming were deduced from the DNA. This sample has 150,000 to 200,000 clones in its table, and approximately 9.5% of those were observed once. The leading ten clones occupy roughly 1.3% of the sample.

The cohort consisted of 600 to 750 healthy bone marrow donors. At the time of sampling, all cohort members were nominally healthy, though unrecorded immune exposures were likely present. The donor tested CMV seropositive and was one of the 289 seropositive cohort members. A peripheral blood sample was provided by each donor, and peripheral blood mononuclear cells were used for TCR beta sequencing. The Qiagen DNeasy Blood Extraction Kit was used to extract genomic DNA from the blood cell samples. Worth noting for this clone: It lacks a known antigen. Base qualities are missing; no much larger clone stands one base away.

Spanning cysteine to phenylalanine, the CDR3 consists of 16 amino acids. The kept DNA is CDR3 alone, 48 bases in frame from the first base. Trimming leaves V shorter by 4 bases and J shorter by 0 bases, with the junction holding 6 bases beyond the gene matches. Per the germline V gene (reference sequence), LNHDA is the CDR1 and SQIVND is the CDR2. Sequencing input: PBMCs. This clonotype originated in a woman aged 25 to 39 in good health and CMV-seropositive. The rearranged segments are TRBV19 and TRBJ1-5, with TRBD1 identical over 7 junction bases. The DNA sequence is given as TGTGCCAGTAGTAGGGACAGTCCTAGTAGCAATCAGCCCCAGCATTTT. This yields the protein CASSRDSPSSNQPQHF.